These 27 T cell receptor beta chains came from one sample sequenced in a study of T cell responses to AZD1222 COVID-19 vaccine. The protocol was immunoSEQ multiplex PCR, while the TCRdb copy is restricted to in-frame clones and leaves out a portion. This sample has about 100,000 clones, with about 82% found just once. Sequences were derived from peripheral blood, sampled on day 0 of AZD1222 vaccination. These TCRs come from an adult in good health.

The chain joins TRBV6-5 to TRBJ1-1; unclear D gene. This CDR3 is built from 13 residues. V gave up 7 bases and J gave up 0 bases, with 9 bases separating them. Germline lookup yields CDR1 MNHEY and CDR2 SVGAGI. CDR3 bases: TGTGCCAGCATCCAGGAGCTGAACACTGAAGCTTTCTTT. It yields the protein CASIQELNTEAFF.

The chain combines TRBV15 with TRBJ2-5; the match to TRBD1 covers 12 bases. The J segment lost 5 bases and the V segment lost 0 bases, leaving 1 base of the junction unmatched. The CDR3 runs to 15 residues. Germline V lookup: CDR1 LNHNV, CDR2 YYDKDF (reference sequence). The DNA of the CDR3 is TGTGCCACCAGCAGAGAGGGACAGGGGGCCGAGACCCAGTACTTC. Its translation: CATSREGQGAETQYF.

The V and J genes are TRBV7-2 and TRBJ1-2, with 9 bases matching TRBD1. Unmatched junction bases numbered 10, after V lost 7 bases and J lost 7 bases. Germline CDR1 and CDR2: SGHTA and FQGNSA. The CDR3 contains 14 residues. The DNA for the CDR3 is TGTGCCAGCATCCTTCCGGGACAGGGTGGTGGCTACACCTTC. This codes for CASILPGQGGGYTF.

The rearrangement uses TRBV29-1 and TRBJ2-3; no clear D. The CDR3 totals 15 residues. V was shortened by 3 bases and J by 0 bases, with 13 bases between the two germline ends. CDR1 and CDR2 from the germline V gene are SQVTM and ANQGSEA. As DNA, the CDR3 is TGCAGCGTTGAGGTTTTCGAGCGCAGCACAGATACGCAGTATTTT. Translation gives CSVEVFERSTDTQYF.

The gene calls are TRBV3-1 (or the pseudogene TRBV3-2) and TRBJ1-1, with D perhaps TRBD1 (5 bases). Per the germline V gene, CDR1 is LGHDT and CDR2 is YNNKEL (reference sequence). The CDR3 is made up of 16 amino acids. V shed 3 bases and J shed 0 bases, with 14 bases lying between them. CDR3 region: CASSHSSKGVNTEAFF. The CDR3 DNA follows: TGTGCCAGCAGCCACTCTTCTAAAGGGGTGAACACTGAAGCTTTCTTT.

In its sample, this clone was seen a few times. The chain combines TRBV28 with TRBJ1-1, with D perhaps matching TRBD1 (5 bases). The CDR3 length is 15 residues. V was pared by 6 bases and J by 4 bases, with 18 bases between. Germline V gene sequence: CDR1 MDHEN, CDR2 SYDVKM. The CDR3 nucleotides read TGTGCCAGCAGAGCCTTAGGGGCTGTGGGCACTGAAGCTTTCTTT. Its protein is CASRALGAVGTEAFF.

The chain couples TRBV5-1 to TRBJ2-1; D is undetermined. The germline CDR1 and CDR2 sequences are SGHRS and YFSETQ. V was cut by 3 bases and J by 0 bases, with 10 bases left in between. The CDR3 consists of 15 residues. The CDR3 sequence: CASSSDGDSYNEQFF. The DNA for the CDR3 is TGCGCCAGCAGCTCAGACGGTGACTCCTACAATGAGCAGTTCTTC.

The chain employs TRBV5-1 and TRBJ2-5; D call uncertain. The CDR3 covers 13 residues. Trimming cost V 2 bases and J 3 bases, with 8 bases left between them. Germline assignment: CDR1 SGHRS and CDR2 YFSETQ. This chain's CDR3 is CASSFVYEETQYF. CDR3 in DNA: TGCGCCAGCAGCTTTGTATACGAAGAGACCCAGTACTTC.

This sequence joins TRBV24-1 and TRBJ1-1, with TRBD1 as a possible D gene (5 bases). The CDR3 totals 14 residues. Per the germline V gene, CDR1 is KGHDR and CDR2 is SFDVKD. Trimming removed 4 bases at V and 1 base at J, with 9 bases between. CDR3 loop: CATSDRGPNTEAFF. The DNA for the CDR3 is TGTGCCACCAGTGACCGGGGCCCGAACACTGAAGCTTTCTTT.

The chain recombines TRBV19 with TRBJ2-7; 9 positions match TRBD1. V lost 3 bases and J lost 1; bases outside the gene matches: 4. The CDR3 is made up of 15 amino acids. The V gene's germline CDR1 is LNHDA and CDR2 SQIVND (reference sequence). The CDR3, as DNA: TGTGCCAGTAGTATGGGGACAGGGTCATCCTACGAGCAGTACTTC. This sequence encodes CASSMGTGSSYEQYF.

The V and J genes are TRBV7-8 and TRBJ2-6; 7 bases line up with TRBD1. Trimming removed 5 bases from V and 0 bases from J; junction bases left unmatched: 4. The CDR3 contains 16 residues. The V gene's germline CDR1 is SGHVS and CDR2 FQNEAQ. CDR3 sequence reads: CASSPGQNSGANVLTF. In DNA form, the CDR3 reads TGTGCCAGCAGCCCGGGACAGAACTCTGGGGCCAACGTCCTGACTTTC.

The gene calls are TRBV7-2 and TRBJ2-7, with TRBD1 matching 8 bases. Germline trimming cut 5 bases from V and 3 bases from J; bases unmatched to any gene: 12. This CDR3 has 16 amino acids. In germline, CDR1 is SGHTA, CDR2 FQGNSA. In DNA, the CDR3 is TGTGCCAGCAGCGTAAAGACAGGGGACGGGGGCTACGAGCAGTACTTC. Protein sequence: CASSVKTGDGGYEQYF.

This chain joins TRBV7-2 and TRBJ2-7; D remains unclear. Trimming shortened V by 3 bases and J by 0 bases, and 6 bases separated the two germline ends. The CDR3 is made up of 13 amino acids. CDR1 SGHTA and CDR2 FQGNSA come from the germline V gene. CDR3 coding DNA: TGTGCCAGCAGCTTGGGGAACTCCTACGAGCAGTACTTC. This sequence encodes CASSLGNSYEQYF.

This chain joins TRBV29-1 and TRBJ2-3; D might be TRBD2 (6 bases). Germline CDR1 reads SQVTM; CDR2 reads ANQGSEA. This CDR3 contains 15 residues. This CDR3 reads CTTSTGRGRTDTQYF. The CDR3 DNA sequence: TGCACCACATCAACGGGGCGGGGACGCACAGATACGCAGTATTTT.

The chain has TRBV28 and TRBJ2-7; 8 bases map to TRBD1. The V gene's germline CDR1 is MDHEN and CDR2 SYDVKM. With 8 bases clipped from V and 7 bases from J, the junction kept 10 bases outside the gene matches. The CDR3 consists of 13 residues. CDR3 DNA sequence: TGTGCCAGCCGCCGGACAGGGCCGGAAGAGCAGTACTTC. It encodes CASRRTGPEEQYF.

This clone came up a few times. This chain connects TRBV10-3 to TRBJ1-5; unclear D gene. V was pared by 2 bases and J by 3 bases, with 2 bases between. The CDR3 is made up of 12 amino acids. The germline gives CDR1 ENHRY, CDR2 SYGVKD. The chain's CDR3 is CAISEINQPQHF. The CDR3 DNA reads TGTGCCATCAGTGAGATCAATCAGCCCCAGCATTTT.

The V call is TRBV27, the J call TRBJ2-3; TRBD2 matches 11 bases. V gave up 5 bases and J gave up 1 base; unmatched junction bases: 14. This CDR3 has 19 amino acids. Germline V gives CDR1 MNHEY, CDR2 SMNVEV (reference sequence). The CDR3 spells CASSPVGEPSGGRTDTQYF. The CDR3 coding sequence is TGTGCCAGCAGTCCTGTGGGGGAACCTAGCGGGGGGCGCACAGATACGCAGTATTTT.

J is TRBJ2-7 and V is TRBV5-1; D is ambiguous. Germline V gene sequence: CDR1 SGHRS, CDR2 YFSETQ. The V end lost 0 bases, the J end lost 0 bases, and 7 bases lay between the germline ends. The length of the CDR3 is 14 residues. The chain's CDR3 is CASSLAVSSYEQYF. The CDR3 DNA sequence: TGCGCCAGCAGCTTGGCAGTGAGCTCCTACGAGCAGTACTTC.

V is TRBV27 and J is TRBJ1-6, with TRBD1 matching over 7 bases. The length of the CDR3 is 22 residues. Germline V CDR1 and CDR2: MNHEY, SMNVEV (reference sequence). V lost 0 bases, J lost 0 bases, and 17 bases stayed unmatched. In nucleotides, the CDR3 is TGTGCCAGCAGTTTATCTTTACACCCGGGACAGCCGAACCTCTCCTATAATTCACCCCTCCACTTT. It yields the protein CASSLSLHPGQPNLSYNSPLHF.

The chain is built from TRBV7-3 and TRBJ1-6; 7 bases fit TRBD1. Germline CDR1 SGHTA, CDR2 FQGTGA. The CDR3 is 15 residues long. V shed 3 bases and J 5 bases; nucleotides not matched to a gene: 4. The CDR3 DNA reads TGTGCCAGCAGCTTCACAGGGACAGATAATTCACCCCTCCACTTT. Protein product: CASSFTGTDNSPLHF.

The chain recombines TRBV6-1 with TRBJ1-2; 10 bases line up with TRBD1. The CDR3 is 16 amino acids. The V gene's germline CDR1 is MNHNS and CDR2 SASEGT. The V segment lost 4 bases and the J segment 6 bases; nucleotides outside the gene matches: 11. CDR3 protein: CASSGVRDRGGDGYTF. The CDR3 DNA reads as TGTGCCAGCAGTGGCGTCCGGGACAGGGGTGGGGATGGCTACACCTTC.

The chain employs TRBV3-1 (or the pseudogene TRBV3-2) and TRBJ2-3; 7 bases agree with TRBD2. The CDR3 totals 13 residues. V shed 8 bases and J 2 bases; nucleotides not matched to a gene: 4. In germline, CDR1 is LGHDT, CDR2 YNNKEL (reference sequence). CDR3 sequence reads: CASGRGDTDTQYF. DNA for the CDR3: TGTGCCAGCGGCCGGGGGGACACAGATACGCAGTATTTT.

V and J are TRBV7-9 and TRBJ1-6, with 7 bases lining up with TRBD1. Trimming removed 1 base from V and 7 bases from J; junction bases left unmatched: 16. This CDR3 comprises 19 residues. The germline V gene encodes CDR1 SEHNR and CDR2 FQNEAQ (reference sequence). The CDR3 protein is CASSLDSLTGRIGNSPLHF. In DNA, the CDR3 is TGTGCCAGCAGCTTAGACAGTCTGACAGGGAGGATCGGGAATTCACCCCTCCACTTT.

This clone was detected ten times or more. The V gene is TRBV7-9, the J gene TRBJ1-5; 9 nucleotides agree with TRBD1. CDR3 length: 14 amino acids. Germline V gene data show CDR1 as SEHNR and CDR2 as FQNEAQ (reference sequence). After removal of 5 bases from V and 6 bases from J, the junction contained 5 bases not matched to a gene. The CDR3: CASSKVGQGQPQHF. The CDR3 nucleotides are TGTGCCAGCAGCAAGGTGGGACAGGGTCAGCCCCAGCATTTT.

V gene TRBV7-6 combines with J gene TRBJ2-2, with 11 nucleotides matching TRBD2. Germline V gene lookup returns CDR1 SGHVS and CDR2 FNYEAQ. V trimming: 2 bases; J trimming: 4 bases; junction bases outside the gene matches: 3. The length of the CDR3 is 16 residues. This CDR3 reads CASSLTSGGVTGELFF. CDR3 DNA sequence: TGTGCCAGCAGCTTAACTAGCGGGGGTGTCACCGGGGAGCTGTTTTTT.

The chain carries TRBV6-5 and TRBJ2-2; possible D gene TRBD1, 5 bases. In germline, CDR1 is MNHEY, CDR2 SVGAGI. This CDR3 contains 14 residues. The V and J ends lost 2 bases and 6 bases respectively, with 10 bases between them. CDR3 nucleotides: TGTGCCAGCAGTTACACAGGCTTCGCCGGGGAGCTGTTTTTT. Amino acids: CASSYTGFAGELFF.

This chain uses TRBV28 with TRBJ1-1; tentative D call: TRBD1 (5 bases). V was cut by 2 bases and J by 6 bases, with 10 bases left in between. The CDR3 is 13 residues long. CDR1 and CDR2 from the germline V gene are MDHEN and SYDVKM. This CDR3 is CASSLPGVAEAFF. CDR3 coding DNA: TGTGCCAGCAGTTTACCGGGGGTTGCTGAAGCTTTCTTT. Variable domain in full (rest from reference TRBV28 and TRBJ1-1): DVKVTQSSRYLVKRTGEKVFLECVQDMDHENMFWYRQDPGLGLRLIYFSYDVKMKEKGDIPEGYSVSREKKERFSLILESASTNQTSMYLCASSLPGVAEAFFGQGTRLTVV.